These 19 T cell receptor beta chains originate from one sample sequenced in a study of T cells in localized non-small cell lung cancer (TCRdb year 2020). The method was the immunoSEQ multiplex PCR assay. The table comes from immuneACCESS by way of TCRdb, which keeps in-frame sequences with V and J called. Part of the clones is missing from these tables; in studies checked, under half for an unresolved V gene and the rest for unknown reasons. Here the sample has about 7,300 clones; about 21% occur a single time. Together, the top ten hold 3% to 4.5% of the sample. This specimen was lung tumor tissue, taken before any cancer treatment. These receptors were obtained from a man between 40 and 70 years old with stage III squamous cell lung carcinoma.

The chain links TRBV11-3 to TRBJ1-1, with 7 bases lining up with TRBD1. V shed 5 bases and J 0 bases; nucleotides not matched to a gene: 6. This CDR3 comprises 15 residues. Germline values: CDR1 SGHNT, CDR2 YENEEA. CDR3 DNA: TGTGCCAGCAGCCATAAAACAGGGGTGAACACTGAAGCTTTCTTT. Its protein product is CASSHKTGVNTEAFF.

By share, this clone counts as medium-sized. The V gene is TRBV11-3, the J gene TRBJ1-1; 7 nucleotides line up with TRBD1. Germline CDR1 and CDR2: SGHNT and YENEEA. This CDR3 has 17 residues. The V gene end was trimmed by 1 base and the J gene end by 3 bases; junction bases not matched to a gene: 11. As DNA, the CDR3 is TGTGCCAGCAGCTTAGTCCCCCCAGGGGGTATGTACACTGAAGCTTTCTTT. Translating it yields CASSLVPPGGMYTEAFF.

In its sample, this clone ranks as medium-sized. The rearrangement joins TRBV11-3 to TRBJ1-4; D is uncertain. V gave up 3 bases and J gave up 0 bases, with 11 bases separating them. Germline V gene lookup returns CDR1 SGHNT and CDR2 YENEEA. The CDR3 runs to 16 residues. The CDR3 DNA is TGTGCCAGCAGCTTGGGTGTCGGTGCAACTAATGAAAAACTGTTTTTT. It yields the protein CASSLGVGATNEKLFF.

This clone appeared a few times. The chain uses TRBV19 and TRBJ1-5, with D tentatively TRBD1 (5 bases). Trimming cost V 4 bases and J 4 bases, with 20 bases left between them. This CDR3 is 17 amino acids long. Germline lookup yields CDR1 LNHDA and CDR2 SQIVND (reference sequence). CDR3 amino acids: CASSKITGGDGNQPQHF. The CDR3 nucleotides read TGTGCCAGTAGTAAAATTACGGGAGGGGACGGAAATCAGCCCCAGCATTTT.

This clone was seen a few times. DNA of the CDR3: TGTGCCAGCAGTCCCGGGTCGGGAGCGGGATACTATGGCTACACCTTC. Its translation is CASSPGSGAGYYGYTF. This chain links TRBV28 with TRBJ1-2; D is undetermined. The CDR3 sequence is 16 residues long. Germline-derived CDR1 and CDR2 are MDHEN and SYDVKM. The V end lost 5 bases, the J end lost 3 bases, and 19 bases lay between the germline ends.

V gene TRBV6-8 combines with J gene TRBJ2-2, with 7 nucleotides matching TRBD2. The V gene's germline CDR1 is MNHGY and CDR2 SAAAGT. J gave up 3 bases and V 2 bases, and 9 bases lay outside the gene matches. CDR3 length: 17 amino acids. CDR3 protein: CASSYIGGGPDTGELFF. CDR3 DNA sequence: TGTGCCAGCAGTTACATTGGGGGAGGGCCAGACACCGGGGAGCTGTTTTTT.

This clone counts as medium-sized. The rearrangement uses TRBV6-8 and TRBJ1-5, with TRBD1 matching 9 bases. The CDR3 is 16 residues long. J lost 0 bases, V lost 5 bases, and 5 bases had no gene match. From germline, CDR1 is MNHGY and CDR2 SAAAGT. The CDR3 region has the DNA TGTGCCAGCAGTCGAGACAGGGGGTATAGCAATCAGCCCCAGCATTTT. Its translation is CASSRDRGYSNQPQHF.

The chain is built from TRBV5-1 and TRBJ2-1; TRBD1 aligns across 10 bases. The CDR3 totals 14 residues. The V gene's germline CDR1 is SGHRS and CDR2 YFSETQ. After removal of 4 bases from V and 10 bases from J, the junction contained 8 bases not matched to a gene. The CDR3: CASSATGGADEQFF. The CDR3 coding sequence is TGCGCCAGCAGCGCGACAGGGGGCGCCGACGAGCAGTTCTTC. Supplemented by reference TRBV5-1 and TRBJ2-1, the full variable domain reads KAGVTQTPRYLIKTRGQQVTLSCSPISGHRSVSWYQQTPGQGLQFLFEYFSETQRNKGNFPGRFSGRQFSNSRSEMNVSTLELGDSALYLCASSATGGADEQFFGPGTRLTVL.

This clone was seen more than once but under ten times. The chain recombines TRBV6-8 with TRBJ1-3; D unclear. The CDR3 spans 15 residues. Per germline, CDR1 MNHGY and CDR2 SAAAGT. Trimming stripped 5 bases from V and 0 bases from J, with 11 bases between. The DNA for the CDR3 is TGTGCCAGCAGTCCGGGAGGGAGCTCTGGAAACACCATATATTTT. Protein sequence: CASSPGGSSGNTIYF.

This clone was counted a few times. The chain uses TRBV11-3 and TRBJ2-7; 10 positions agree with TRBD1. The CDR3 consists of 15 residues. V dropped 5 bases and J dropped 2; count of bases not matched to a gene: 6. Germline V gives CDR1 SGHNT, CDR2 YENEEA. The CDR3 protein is CASSDRDRGAYEQYF. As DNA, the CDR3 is TGTGCCAGCAGCGACCGGGACAGGGGTGCCTACGAGCAGTACTTC.

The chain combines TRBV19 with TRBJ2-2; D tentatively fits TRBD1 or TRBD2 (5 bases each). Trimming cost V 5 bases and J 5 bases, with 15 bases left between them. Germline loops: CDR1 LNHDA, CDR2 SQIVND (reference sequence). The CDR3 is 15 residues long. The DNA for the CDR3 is TGTGCCAGTAGTGCTGCCGGGACGGAAACCGGGGAGCTGTTTTTT. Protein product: CASSAAGTETGELFF. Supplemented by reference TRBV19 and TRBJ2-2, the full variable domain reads DGGITQSPKYLFRKEGQNVTLSCEQNLNHDAMYWYRQDPGQGLRLIYYSQIVNDFQKGDIAEGYSVSREKKESFPLTVTSAQKNPTAFYLCASSAAGTETGELFFGEGSRLTVL.

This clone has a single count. The CDR3: CASSLGASYNEQFF. The CDR3 DNA follows: TGCGCCAGCAGCTTGGGGGCCTCCTACAATGAGCAGTTCTTC. This chain joins TRBV5-1 and TRBJ2-1; D is ambiguous. V was pared by 0 bases and J by 0 bases, with 4 bases between. The germline gives CDR1 SGHRS, CDR2 YFSETQ. This CDR3 comprises 14 residues.

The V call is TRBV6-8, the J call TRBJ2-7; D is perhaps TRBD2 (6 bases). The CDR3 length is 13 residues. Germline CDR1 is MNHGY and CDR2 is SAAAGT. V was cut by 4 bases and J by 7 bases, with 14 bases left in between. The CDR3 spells CASSWGPRGEQYF. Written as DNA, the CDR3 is TGTGCCAGCAGTTGGGGACCACGGGGGGAGCAGTACTTC.

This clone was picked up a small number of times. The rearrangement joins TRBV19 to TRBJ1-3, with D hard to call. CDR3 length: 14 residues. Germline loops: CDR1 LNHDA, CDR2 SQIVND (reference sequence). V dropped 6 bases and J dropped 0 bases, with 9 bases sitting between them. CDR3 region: CASRGILSGNTIYF. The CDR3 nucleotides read TGTGCCAGTAGAGGCATCCTCTCTGGAAACACCATATATTTT.

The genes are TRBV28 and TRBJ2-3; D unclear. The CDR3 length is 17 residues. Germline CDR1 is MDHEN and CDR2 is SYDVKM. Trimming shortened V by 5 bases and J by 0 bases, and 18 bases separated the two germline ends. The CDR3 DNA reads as TGTGCCAGCAGTCTAGATGGGATTACTGCTAGCACAGATACGCAGTATTTT. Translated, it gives CASSLDGITASTDTQYF.

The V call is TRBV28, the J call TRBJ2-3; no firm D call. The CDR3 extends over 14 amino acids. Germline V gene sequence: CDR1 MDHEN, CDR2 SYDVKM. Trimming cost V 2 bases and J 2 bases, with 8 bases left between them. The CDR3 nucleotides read TGTGCCAGCAGTTTACAACCATTCACAGATACGCAGTATTTT. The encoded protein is CASSLQPFTDTQYF.

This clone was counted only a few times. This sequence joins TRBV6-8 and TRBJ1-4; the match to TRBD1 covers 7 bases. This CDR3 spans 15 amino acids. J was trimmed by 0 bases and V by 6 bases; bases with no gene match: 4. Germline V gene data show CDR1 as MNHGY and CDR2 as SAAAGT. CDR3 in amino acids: CASRRTGATNEKLFF. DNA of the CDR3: TGTGCCAGCAGAAGGACAGGAGCAACTAATGAAAAACTGTTTTTT.

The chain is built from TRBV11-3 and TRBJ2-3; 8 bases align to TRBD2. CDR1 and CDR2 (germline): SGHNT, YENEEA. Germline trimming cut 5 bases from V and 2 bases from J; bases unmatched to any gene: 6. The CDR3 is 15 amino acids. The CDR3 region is CASSRAGAFTDTQYF. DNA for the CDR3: TGTGCCAGCAGCAGAGCGGGAGCCTTCACAGATACGCAGTATTTT.

CDR3 residues: CASSPGTDTQYF. The DNA for the CDR3 is TGTGCCAGCTCACCAGGAACAGATACGCAGTATTTT. This chain connects TRBV18 to TRBJ2-3; D remains ambiguous. The CDR3 runs to 12 residues. Germline assignment: CDR1 KGHSH and CDR2 LQKENI. V was shortened by 2 bases and J by 3 bases, with 3 bases between the two germline ends.